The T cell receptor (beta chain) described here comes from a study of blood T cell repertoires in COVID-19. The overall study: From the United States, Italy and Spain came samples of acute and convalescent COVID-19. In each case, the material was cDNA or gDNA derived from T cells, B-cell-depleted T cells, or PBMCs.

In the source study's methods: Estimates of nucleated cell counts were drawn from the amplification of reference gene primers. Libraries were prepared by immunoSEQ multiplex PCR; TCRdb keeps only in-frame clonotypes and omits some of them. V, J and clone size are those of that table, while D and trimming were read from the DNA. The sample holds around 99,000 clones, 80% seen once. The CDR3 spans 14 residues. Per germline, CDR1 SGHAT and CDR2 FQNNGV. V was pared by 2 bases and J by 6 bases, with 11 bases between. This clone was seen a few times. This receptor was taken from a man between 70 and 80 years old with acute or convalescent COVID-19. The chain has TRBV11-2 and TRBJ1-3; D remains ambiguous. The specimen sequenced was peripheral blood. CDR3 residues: CASSLRETQNTIYF. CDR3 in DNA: TGTGCCAGCAGCTTAAGGGAGACGCAAAACACCATATATTTT.